The clone carrying this T cell receptor beta chain was counted only a few times. Researchers barred patients who had uncontrolled infection, other autoimmune disease, pregnancy or lactation. Regions amplified from RNA transcripts were the TCR beta CDR3 regions. When the TCR CDR3 underwent first-round RT-PCR, the HTBI primer set was used. One entry per CDR3 protein results from TCRdb running MiXCR on the multiplex PCR reads. The sample has 610,000 or so distinct CDR3 sequences; about 45% are singletons. This entry is derived from a study of T cells in Graves' hyperthyroidism and ophthalmopathy. The sequencing input was peripheral blood or thyroid tissue (not recorded which). This TCR was sampled from a woman between 18 and 29 years old with Graves' hyperthyroidism.

The CDR3 sequence: CASSQDWGVNTEAFF. CDR3 sequence (DNA): TGTGCCAGCAGCCAAGATTGGGGAGTGAACACTGAAGCTTTCTTT. This chain connects TRBV9 to TRBJ1-1; D gene ambiguous. This CDR3 contains 15 residues. The germline gives CDR1 SGDLS, CDR2 YYNGEE. Trimming left V 4 bases short and J 0 bases short, with 13 bases between.